The T cell receptor beta chain under discussion was sequenced for a study of blood T cell repertoires in COVID-19. Study details: The samples span acute and convalescent COVID-19 from the United States, Italy and Spain. Nucleic acid was either cDNA or gDNA, and it came from T cells, B-cell-depleted T cells, or PBMCs.

Original analysis: Researchers report that nucleated cell counts were estimated from reference gene primer amplification. TCRdb's copy holds only in-frame clones and misses some; the assay was immunoSEQ multiplex PCR. The V and J calls and clone size are taken from that table; D and trimming were inferred from the DNA. The data contain 71,000 or so clones, just over 90% of them singletons. This CDR3 has 16 residues. In germline, CDR1 is KGHSH, CDR2 LQKENI. V shed 0 bases and J 4 bases; nucleotides not matched to a gene: 4. The chain has TRBV18 and TRBJ2-5; 11 nucleotides match TRBD1. Sequenced material: peripheral blood. The origin of this receptor is a woman aged 18-29 years with acute or convalescent COVID-19. CDR3 sequence: CASSPPRDRGRETQYF. For the CDR3, the DNA is TGTGCCAGCTCACCACCCCGGGACAGGGGGAGAGAGACCCAGTACTTC.